This TCR beta chain was observed in a study of T cell responses to AZD1222 COVID-19 vaccine. With respect to this clone: Its antigen is not known.

Study-level points and caveats: Spike-specific TCR breadth and depth both grew after two AZD1222 doses. Reportedly, nearly half of unique spike TCRs recognized epitopes outside B.1.351/B.1.1.7 mutations. Donors, mostly white British, included more females; clonal diversity was possibly underestimated. Repertoire sampling occurred only after the peak T cell response.

Sequencing was performed with immunoSEQ multiplex PCR; in TCRdb, only in-frame clones are kept and a portion is missing. The sample holds some 120,000 clones, approximately 85% seen once. Germline V gives CDR1 LNHDA, CDR2 SQIVND (reference sequence). The CDR3 sequence is 19 residues long. Between the trimmed V and J ends, which lost 3 bases and 6 bases, there was a span of 29 bases. This chain joins TRBV19 and TRBJ1-1, with a tentative D call TRBD1 (6 bases). Sequences were derived from peripheral blood, sampled 28 days after the second AZD1222 dose. This receptor was taken from an adult who received the AZD1222 COVID-19 vaccine. The CDR3 loop is CASSILARTGMGSRAEAFF. The CDR3 nucleotides are TGTGCCAGTAGTATTCTGGCCCGCACAGGGATGGGGTCCAGGGCTGAAGCTTTCTTT.